The next 10 T cell receptor beta chains were all read from a single sample in a study of control samples from healthy donors and cancer patients. Method: immunoSEQ multiplex PCR; TCRdb's copy keeps in-frame clones and lacks some. The table lists over 150,000 clones, roughly 95% of them singletons. The specimen sequenced was blood. The receptors derive from a young woman in good health.

The chain recombines TRBV4-2 with TRBJ2-3, with TRBD2 identical over 7 bases. Unmatched junction bases numbered 7, after V lost 0 bases and J lost 4 bases. This CDR3 contains 16 residues. The germline V gene encodes CDR1 LGHNA and CDR2 YNFKEQ. CDR3 sequence (DNA): TGTGCCAGCAGCCAAGACTACGGGAGCGGGGCAGATACGCAGTATTTT. Translation gives CASSQDYGSGADTQYF.

This rearrangement joins TRBV21-1 to TRBJ1-1; TRBD1, the D gene given by the table, was not confirmed from the DNA. TRBV21-1 is classified as a pseudogene. The CDR3 consists of 16 residues. CDR3 DNA: TGTGCCAGCAGCAAGGGACAGGGGGACATTCACTCGGAAGCTTTCTTT. This translates into CASSKGQGDIHSEAFF.

The chain recombines TRBV12-3 or TRBV12-4 with TRBJ2-1; TRBD1 or TRBD2 may be the D gene (5 bases each). Trimming took off 4 bases at V and 10 bases at J, with 14 bases between the two ends. This CDR3 comprises 13 residues. The CDR3 here is CASSSPGGVEQFF. The CDR3 nucleotides are TGTGCCAGCAGTTCGCCTGGGGGAGTGGAGCAGTTCTTC.

About this clone: The sample has other DNA sequences that encode this CDR3 too. J is TRBJ1-1 and V is TRBV18; a possible D gene is TRBD1 (5 bases). Per germline, CDR1 KGHSH and CDR2 LQKENI. V was trimmed by 3 bases and J by 1 base, leaving 6 bases between them. The CDR3 runs to 13 residues. The CDR3 DNA reads TGTGCCAGCTCACCCGGACAGAACACTGAAGCTTTCTTT. Its protein is CASSPGQNTEAFF.

This rearrangement joins TRBV10-3 to TRBJ2-1, with 7 bases that match TRBD2. Trimming at V came to 2 bases and at J to 3 bases, leaving 1 base not matched to a gene. Germline lookup yields CDR1 ENHRY and CDR2 SYGVKD. The CDR3 is 14 residues long. The CDR3 DNA sequence: TGTGCCATCAGTGAGCGGGGGGTCTACAATGAGCAGTTCTTC. Protein: CAISERGVYNEQFF.

The rearrangement links TRBV6-5 to TRBJ2-7; tentative D call: TRBD2 (5 bases). CDR1 and CDR2 from the germline V gene are MNHEY and SVGAGI. V lost 6 bases and J 3 bases, leaving 9 bases between the germline ends. CDR3 length equals 12 residues. The CDR3 region is CASSLGIYEQYF. In DNA, the CDR3 is TGTGCCAGCAGCCTCGGGATCTACGAGCAGTACTTC.

The V and J genes are TRBV7-2 and TRBJ1-1, with 7 bases matching TRBD1. Germline-derived CDR1 and CDR2 are SGHTA and FQGNSA. Germline trimming cut 1 base from V and 3 bases from J; bases unmatched to any gene: 5. This CDR3 comprises 15 residues. DNA of the CDR3: TGTGCCAGCAGCTTAGACCCAGGGGGTGACACTGAAGCTTTCTTT. It translates to CASSLDPGGDTEAFF.

Written as DNA, the CDR3 is TGTGCCAGCAGCTCCAATGGGGGATCGGTCCCTGAAGCTTTCTTT. It specifies CASSSNGGSVPEAFF. V and J are TRBV7-9 and TRBJ1-1, with D maybe TRBD1 (5 bases). Between the trimmed V and J ends, which lost 4 bases and 6 bases, there was a span of 18 bases. In germline, CDR1 is SEHNR, CDR2 FQNEAQ (reference sequence). CDR3 length equals 15 residues.

V gene TRBV10-1 combines with J gene TRBJ2-3, with a tentative D call TRBD2 (5 bases). V was cut by 5 bases and J by 8 bases, with 20 bases left in between. CDR3 length: 15 amino acids. Germline CDR1 WNHNN, CDR2 SYGVQD (reference sequence). CDR3 sequence: CASSPELAALGTQYF. The CDR3 DNA reads as TGCGCCAGCAGTCCGGAGCTAGCCGCGCTGGGTACGCAGTATTTT.

This clone appeared once. The CDR3 nucleotides read TGTGCCAGCAGCCACAACAACAATCAGCCCCAGCATTTT. It translates to CASSHNNNQPQHF. The chain couples TRBV4-2 to TRBJ1-5; D is uncertain. The germline V and J ends were trimmed by 3 bases and 3 bases, with 6 bases remaining between them. CDR3 length: 13 amino acids. The V gene's germline CDR1 is LGHNA and CDR2 YNFKEQ.